What follows are 16 T cell receptor beta chains derived from one specimen sequenced in a study of blood T cell repertoires in COVID-19. Clones were read by immunoSEQ multiplex PCR, and TCRdb kept only the in-frame ones, dropping some. The table shows 150,000 to 200,000 clones, with 84% occurring only once. Input material: peripheral blood. The receptor source for this set is a woman aged 70-85 years with COVID-19, enrolled during active disease.

The chain carries TRBV28 and TRBJ1-1; D may be TRBD1 (5 bases). Trimming cost V 8 bases and J 11 bases, with 24 bases left between them. Germline CDR1 MDHEN, CDR2 SYDVKM. The CDR3 has 14 amino acids. The CDR3, as DNA: TGTGCCAGCGATGATACTGGGACTTACCCGGGGGCTTTCTTT. The encoded protein is CASDDTGTYPGAFF.

This clone appeared once. The V and J genes are TRBV28 and TRBJ2-3; 11 bases agree with TRBD2. The J segment lost 4 bases and the V segment lost 5 bases, leaving 11 bases of the junction unmatched. Germline-derived CDR1 and CDR2 are MDHEN and SYDVKM. There are 17 residues in the CDR3. The CDR3 spells CASSPLTSGTVADTQYF. In DNA form, the CDR3 reads TGTGCCAGCAGTCCGTTGACTAGCGGGACCGTTGCAGATACGCAGTATTTT.

This chain's CDR3 is CASSPILLAGPTRGETQYF. The CDR3 DNA reads TGTGCCAGCAGTCCTATATTACTAGCGGGCCCGACTCGGGGGGAGACCCAGTACTTC. The chain uses TRBV27 and TRBJ2-5, with 9 nucleotides matching TRBD2. The CDR3 length is 19 residues. Germline-derived CDR1 and CDR2 are MNHEY and SMNVEV (reference sequence). The V segment lost 5 bases and the J segment 5 bases; nucleotides outside the gene matches: 21.

This chain links TRBV2 with TRBJ2-3; D remains unclear. Matching the DNA end better, TRBJ1-3 makes the J call doubtful. The V gene's germline CDR1 is SNHLY and CDR2 FYNNEI. The CDR3 is 10 amino acids. This CDR3 reads CASSKSHIYF. The DNA of the CDR3 is TGTGCCAGCAGTAAATCCCACATATATTTT.

This clone came up once. The DNA for the CDR3 is TGTGCCAGCAGCTGGGACAGGGGGCCTTTTATAACTGAAGCTTTCTTT. As protein: CASSWDRGPFITEAFF. The chain carries TRBV5-6 and TRBJ1-1; the match to TRBD1 covers 12 bases. After removal of 3 bases from V and 5 bases from J, the junction contained 8 bases not matched to a gene. Germline assignment: CDR1 SGHDT and CDR2 YYEEEE. The CDR3 has 16 amino acids.

The rearrangement joins TRBV28 to TRBJ2-5; 8 bases are shared with TRBD2. The CDR3 loop spans 14 amino acids. Trimming at V came to 6 bases and at J to 4 bases, leaving 7 bases not matched to a gene. Germline CDR1 and CDR2: MDHEN and SYDVKM. The CDR3 nucleotides read TGTGCCAGCAGCCCCAAGCGGGGGTTAGAGACCCAGTACTTC. Translated, it gives CASSPKRGLETQYF.

The chain links TRBV30 to TRBJ2-7; maybe TRBD1 (5 bases). Germline V lookup: CDR1 GTSNPN, CDR2 SVGIG (reference sequence). This CDR3 comprises 14 residues. V lost 5 bases, J lost 5 bases, and 19 bases lay in between. DNA of the CDR3: TGTGCCTGGCGCCCCAGGGTAGCAGGGAACGAGCAGTACTTC. Translation gives CAWRPRVAGNEQYF.

The rearrangement uses TRBV2 and TRBJ1-2; TRBD1 matches at 9 bases. This CDR3 is 13 amino acids long. Germline CDR1 and CDR2: SNHLY and FYNNEI. With 9 bases clipped from V and 0 bases from J, the junction kept 2 bases outside the gene matches. The CDR3 sequence: CARGQGANYGYTF. The CDR3 DNA follows: TGTGCCAGGGGACAGGGAGCTAACTATGGCTACACCTTC.

The chain recombines TRBV24-1 with TRBJ2-1; possibly TRBD2 for D (7 bases). Germline CDR1 reads KGHDR; CDR2 reads SFDVKD. The CDR3 runs to 15 residues. Trimming shortened V by 5 bases and J by 3 bases, and 13 bases separated the two germline ends. This CDR3 is CATSVGGRDYNEQFF. The CDR3 region has the DNA TGTGCCACCAGTGTAGGGGGGAGGGACTACAATGAGCAGTTCTTC.

The chain uses TRBV29-1 and TRBJ1-4; 7 nucleotides match TRBD1. Germline CDR1 reads SQVTM; CDR2 reads ANQGSEA. The CDR3 has 13 residues. J was trimmed by 4 bases and V by 4 bases; bases with no gene match: 3. CDR3 DNA sequence: TGCAGCGTTGCCAGGGGGTTTAATGAAAAACTGTTTTTT. Residues: CSVARGFNEKLFF.

Note on this clone: At one end the junction does not follow the germline gene, possibly because of a read error. The chain has TRBV24-1 and TRBJ1-2, with TRBD1 matching over 8 bases. The CDR3 is 12 residues long. Germline CDR1 is KGHDR and CDR2 is SFDVKD. CDR3 nucleotide sequence: TGTGCCACCAGTGATCCGGACAGGGATACTCTCTTC. Protein: CATSDPDRDTLF.

The V gene is TRBV10-1, the J gene TRBJ1-1; weak D call: TRBD1 (5 bases). Per the germline V gene, CDR1 is WNHNN and CDR2 is SYGVQD (reference sequence). The V and J ends lost 5 bases and 11 bases respectively, with 18 bases between them. The CDR3 contains 13 residues. CDR3 DNA: TGCGCCAGCAGTTCGGGGGGAGGAGAAAAGGCTTTCTTT. It is translated as CASSSGGGEKAFF.

This clone was observed a few times. The chain is built from TRBV5-6 and TRBJ1-2, with D possibly matching TRBD1 (5 bases). The CDR3 runs 12 residues. Germline lookup yields CDR1 SGHDT and CDR2 YYEEEE. V was pared by 4 bases and J by 7 bases, with 11 bases between. CDR3 DNA: TGTGCCAGCAGCCCGGACACCGGTGGCTACACCTTC. It specifies CASSPDTGGYTF. Full variable domain (outside the CDR3, taken from reference TRBV5-6 and TRBJ1-2): DAGVTQSPTHLIKTRGQQVTLRCSPKSGHDTVSWYQQALGQGPQFIFQYYEEEERQRGNFPDRFSGHQFPNYSSELNVNALLLGDSALYLCASSPDTGGYTFGSGTRLTVV.

V gene TRBV5-4 combines with J gene TRBJ1-1; D remains unclear. The germline gives CDR1 SGHNT, CDR2 YYREEE (reference sequence). CDR3 length: 17 residues. The V end lost 4 bases, the J end lost 0 bases, and 19 bases lay between the germline ends. As DNA, the CDR3 is TGTGCCAGCAGCCCCGATCTAGGACGGGGATTGAACACTGAAGCTTTCTTT. Its translation is CASSPDLGRGLNTEAFF.

The chain couples TRBV5-1 to TRBJ2-1; no clear D gene. The germline CDR1 and CDR2 sequences are SGHRS and YFSETQ. This CDR3 is 11 amino acids long. V gave up 2 bases and J gave up 7 bases, with 4 bases separating them. This CDR3 is CASSFQNEQFF. Here the CDR3 DNA reads TGCGCCAGCAGCTTTCAGAATGAGCAGTTCTTC. Filled out from reference TRBV5-1 and TRBJ2-1, the complete variable domain reads KAGVTQTPRYLIKTRGQQVTLSCSPISGHRSVSWYQQTPGQGLQFLFEYFSETQRNKGNFPGRFSGRQFSNSRSEMNVSTLELGDSALYLCASSFQNEQFFGPGTRLTVL.

V usage is TRBV9 and J usage is TRBJ2-7, with TRBD1 matching 7 bases. CDR3 length: 13 residues. The germline V gene encodes CDR1 SGDLS and CDR2 YYNGEE. V shed 3 bases and J 5 bases; nucleotides not matched to a gene: 5. The CDR3 region has the DNA TGTGCCAGCAGCGCCTTTGACAGGGACGAGCAGTACTTC. This encodes CASSAFDRDEQYF.